Listed below are T cell receptor beta chains from one sample, sequenced in a study of CD8 T cells in ankylosing spondylitis. Using its own MiXCR run on the 5' RACE reads, TCRdb lists one record per CDR3 protein. The sample shows 800,000 to 900,000 distinct CDR3 sequences, 12% of them seen only once. Sequencing was done on a sample of blood, either unsorted or a sorted T cell fraction (not recorded which). Receptors were obtained from a male donor with ankylosing spondylitis. Both conserved end residues are part of each CDR3. A D gene is named only where the DNA matches it firmly. Clone size is stated in some rows and not others, as once, few, many or a class when expanded.

j_call clone_size d_call v_call cdr3_nt cdr3_aa
TRBJ2-1 NA TRBD2 TRBV12-3/TRBV12-4 TGTGCCAGCAGTTTAGGAGCGGGGATCTACAATGAGCAGTTCTTC CASSLGAGIYNEQFF
TRBJ2-7 NA TRBD1 TRBV18 TGTGCCAGCTCACCAAGTGGACAGGGGACCGAGCAGTACTTC CASSPSGQGTEQYF
TRBJ2-1 NA NA TRBV15 TGTGCCACCAGCAGACTCAATGAGCAGTTCTTC CATSRLNEQFF
TRBJ1-6 many TRBD1 TRBV7-2 TGTGCCAGCAGCTTAGTAGCAGGGGGAGGTTCACCCCTCCACTTT CASSLVAGGGSPLHF
TRBJ2-3 NA TRBD1 TRBV29-1 TGCAGCGTTGAGACAGGGGCCACAGATACGCAGTATTTT CSVETGATDTQYF
TRBJ1-5 NA NA TRBV20-1 TGCAGTTGTAGTAGGTCAGGGTATAGCAATCAGCCCCAGCATTTT CSCSRSGYSNQPQHF
TRBJ1-5 few NA TRBV6-1 TGTGCCAGCAAAGGCTCTAGCAATCAGCCCCAGCATTTT CASKGSSNQPQHF
TRBJ2-7 NA NA TRBV20-1 TGCAGTGCTGACAACCCCCCTCAGGGCCCGACTACCACCTACGAGCAGTACTTC CSADNPPQGPTTTYEQYF
TRBJ2-1 many NA TRBV10-3 TGTGCCATCAGGGAAGCGGTCTCCTACAATGAGCAGTTCTTC CAIREAVSYNEQFF
TRBJ2-5 NA NA TRBV20-1 TGCAGTGCTAGAGAGCGGGGACAAGAGACCCAGTACTTC CSARERGQETQYF
TRBJ2-7 NA NA TRBV28 TGTGCCAGCAGTTTAGGAATCCGGGCCCGTATCCACGAGCAGTACTTC CASSLGIRARIHEQYF
TRBJ2-1 few TRBD2 TRBV6-1 TGTGCCAGCACCGCAACCCCCGCGGGGGGGTGGAATGAGCAGTTCTTC CASTATPAGGWNEQFF
TRBJ1-1 few TRBD1 TRBV29-1 TGCACCACAGGGGGTGCGACTGAAGCTTTCTTT CTTGGATEAFF
TRBJ2-2 few NA TRBV20-1 TGCAGTGCTCAACGCCAACTAGTCGGGAACACCGGGGAGCTGTTTTTT CSAQRQLVGNTGELFF
TRBJ2-2 many TRBD1 TRBV7-2 TGTGCCAGCCCCAGGGGGAGTGGGGACACCGGGGAGCTGTTTTTT CASPRGSGDTGELFF
TRBJ1-4 NA TRBD1 TRBV5-1 TGCGCCAGCAGCATACAGGGGACAAAAGATGAAAAACTGTTTTTT CASSIQGTKDEKLFF
TRBJ2-7 NA TRBD1 TRBV5-1 TGCGCCAGCAGATGGACAGGGGGCAACGAGCAGTACTTC CASRWTGGNEQYF
TRBJ2-4 NA TRBD2 TRBV6-2/TRBV6-3 TGTGCCAGCACCCCCGGGGGGGATAAAAACATTCAGTACTTC CASTPGGDKNIQYF
TRBJ2-5 NA NA TRBV7-2 TGTGCCAGCAGCTTAGCGAGGGCCGTGGAGACCCAGTACTTC CASSLARAVETQYF
TRBJ2-1 NA TRBD2 TRBV28 TGTGCCAGCAGTTCCGGGACTAGCGGACCTAGCTCCTACAATGAGCAGTTCTTC CASSSGTSGPSSYNEQFF
TRBJ2-3 many TRBD2 TRBV5-1 TGCGCCAGCAGCCCGGGACTAGCAGACCCAGATACGCAGTATTTT CASSPGLADPDTQYF
TRBJ1-4 NA TRBD1 TRBV6-1 TGTGCCAGCAGTGGGGACAGAGCAACTAATGAAAAACTGTTTTTT CASSGDRATNEKLFF
TRBJ1-1 NA NA TRBV24-1 TGTGCCACCAGTGATTTAAAGGGACAAACTGAAGCTTTCTTT CATSDLKGQTEAFF
TRBJ2-3 few NA TRBV7-2 TGTGCCAGCAGCTCACGGCAGGGTCGGGATACGCAGTATTTT CASSSRQGRDTQYF
TRBJ1-5 NA TRBD1 TRBV7-2 TGTGCCAGCAGTCAGACGAGGGGGCTCGGGCCCCAGCATTTT CASSQTRGLGPQHF
TRBJ2-5 many NA TRBV5-1 TGCGCCAGCAGCTTGGGGGACTTCCCCACCCAAGAGACCCAGTACTTC CASSLGDFPTQETQYF
TRBJ1-2 many NA TRBV12-3/TRBV12-4 TGTGCCAGCAGCCCCGCCCGCAACTATGGCTACACCTTC CASSPARNYGYTF
TRBJ1-3 NA NA TRBV27 TGTGCCAGCGGGGGTTTGGGAAGCAAAGGAAACACCATATATTTT CASGGLGSKGNTIYF
TRBJ1-6 NA NA TRBV18 TGTGCCAGCTCACCAAGTCTAACGAATTCACCCCTCCACTTT CASSPSLTNSPLHF
TRBJ2-6 NA NA TRBV5-1 TGCGCCAGCAGCTTAAGCAGGGGAGCTGGGGCCAACGTCCTGACTTTC CASSLSRGAGANVLTF